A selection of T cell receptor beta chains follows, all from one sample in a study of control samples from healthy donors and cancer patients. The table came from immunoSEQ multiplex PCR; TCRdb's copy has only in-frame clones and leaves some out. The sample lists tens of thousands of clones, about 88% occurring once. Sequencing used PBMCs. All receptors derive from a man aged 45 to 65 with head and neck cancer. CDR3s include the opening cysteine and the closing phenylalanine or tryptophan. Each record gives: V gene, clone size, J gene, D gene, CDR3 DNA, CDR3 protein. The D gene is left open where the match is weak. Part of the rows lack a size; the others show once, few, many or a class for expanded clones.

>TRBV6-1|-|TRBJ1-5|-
TGTGCCAGCAGTGAAGGGGGCCCTACTCAGCCCCAGCATTTT
CASSEGGPTQPQHF
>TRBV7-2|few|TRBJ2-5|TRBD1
TGTGCCAGCAGCTTAGCATTTTCGGGACAGGGGAGACAAGAGACCCAGTACTTC
CASSLAFSGQGRQETQYF
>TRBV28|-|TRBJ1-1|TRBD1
TGTGCCAGCAACAGGGGACCAAACACTGAAGCTTTCTTT
CASNRGPNTEAFF
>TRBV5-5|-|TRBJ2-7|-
TGTGCCAGCAGCTTGGGACAGGTTTCCTACGAGCAGTACTTC
CASSLGQVSYEQYF
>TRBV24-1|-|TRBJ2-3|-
TGTGCCACCAGTGACCCGAGAGCAGGGCACCCAGATACGCAGTATTTT
CATSDPRAGHPDTQYF
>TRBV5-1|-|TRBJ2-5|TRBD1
TGCGCCAGCAGCTTGGCCGGGACAGGGGAAGAGACCCAGTACTTC
CASSLAGTGEETQYF
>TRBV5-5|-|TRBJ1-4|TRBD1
TGTGCCAGCAGCTCCCCTCAGGGGGCTCGTGAAAAACTGTTTTTT
CASSSPQGAREKLFF
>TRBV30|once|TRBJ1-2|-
TGTGCCTGGAGAAGGGGGTCCAACTATGGCTACACCTTC
CAWRRGSNYGYTF
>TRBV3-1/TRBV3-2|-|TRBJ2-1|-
TGTGCCAGCAGCCACTCTAGCGGACAGAACAATGAGCAGTTCTTC
CASSHSSGQNNEQFF
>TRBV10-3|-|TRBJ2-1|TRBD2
TGTGCCATCAGTGGGCCAGGACTAGCGGGAGTCAATGAGCAGTTCTTC
CAISGPGLAGVNEQFF
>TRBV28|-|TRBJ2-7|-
TGTGCCAGCAGTTTTCAACGCAGTCTGTCGAACGAGCAGTACTTC
CASSFQRSLSNEQYF
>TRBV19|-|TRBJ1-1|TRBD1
TGTGCCAGTAGTATAGGCAGGGGGCTATCTGAAGCTTTCTTT
CASSIGRGLSEAFF
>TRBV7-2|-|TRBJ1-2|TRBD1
TGTGCCAGCAGTGAAGGGACAGGGTTAGGCTACACCTTC
CASSEGTGLGYTF
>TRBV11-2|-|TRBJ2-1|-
TGTGCCAGCAGCACAACTAAGACTATACCAAGAGGCTCCTACAATGAGCAGTTCTTC
CASSTTKTIPRGSYNEQFF
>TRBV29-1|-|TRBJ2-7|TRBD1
TGCAGCGCCGAAGACTCCGGGGGACAGGGGATCTACGAGCAGTACTTC
CSAEDSGGQGIYEQYF
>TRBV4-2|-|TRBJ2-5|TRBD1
TGTGCCAGCAGCCCGGGACAGGGCCAAGAGACCCAGTACTTC
CASSPGQGQETQYF
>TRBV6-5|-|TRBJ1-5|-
TGTGCCAGCAGGACAAGCAATCAGCCCCAGCATTTT
CASRTSNQPQHF
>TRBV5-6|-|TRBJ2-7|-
TGTGCCAGCAGCTTGGGGGCTGAGGAAAGGGACGAGCAGTACTTC
CASSLGAEERDEQYF
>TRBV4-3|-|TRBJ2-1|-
TGCGCCAGCAGCCAGGAGAGCGGGTCGAACAATGAGCAGTTCTTC
CASSQESGSNNEQFF
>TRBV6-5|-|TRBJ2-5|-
TGTGCCAGCAGCCCAATCCCTCTGGAGACCCAGTACTTC
CASSPIPLETQYF
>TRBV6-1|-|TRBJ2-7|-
TGTGCCAGCAGTGAAAGGCTTCTCTCTGGCGGATTCTCCTACGAGCAGTACTTC
CASSERLLSGGFSYEQYF
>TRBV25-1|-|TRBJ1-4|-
TGTGCCAGCAGTGAACGTCCGGGGAAGCCTAATGAAAAACTGTTTTTT
CASSERPGKPNEKLFF
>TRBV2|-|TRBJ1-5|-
TGTGCCAGCAGCCGGGACACGGGGAGGGATCAGCCCCAGCATTTT
CASSRDTGRDQPQHF
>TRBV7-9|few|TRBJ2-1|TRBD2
TGTGCCAGCAGCTTCTCCAGCGGGAGGGATGAGCAGTTCTTC
CASSFSSGRDEQFF
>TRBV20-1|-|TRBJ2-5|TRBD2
TGCAGTGCTAGTGTGATAGCGGGGGGGCAGCAGACCCAGTACTTC
CSASVIAGGQQTQYF
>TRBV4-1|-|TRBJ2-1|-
TGCGCCAGCAGCCCCGCAGGAGCAGTGGATGAGCAGTTCTTC
CASSPAGAVDEQFF
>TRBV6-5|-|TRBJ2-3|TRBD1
TGTGCCAGCAGTTACGGGACAGGAGACACAGATACGCAGTATTTT
CASSYGTGDTDTQYF